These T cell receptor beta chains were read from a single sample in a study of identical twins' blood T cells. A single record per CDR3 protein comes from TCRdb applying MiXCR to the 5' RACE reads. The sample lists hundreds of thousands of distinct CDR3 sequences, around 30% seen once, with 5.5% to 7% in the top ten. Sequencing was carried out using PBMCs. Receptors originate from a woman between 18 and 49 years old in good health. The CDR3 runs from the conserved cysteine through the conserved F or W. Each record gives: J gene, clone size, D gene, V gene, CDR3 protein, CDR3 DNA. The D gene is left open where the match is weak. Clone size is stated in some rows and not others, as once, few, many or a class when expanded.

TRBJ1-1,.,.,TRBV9,CASSVEQGPIRVVSTEAFF,TGTGCCAGCAGCGTAGAACAGGGTCCAATCCGTGTCGTGAGCACTGAAGCTTTCTTT
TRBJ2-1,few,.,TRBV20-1,CSATPLGGANFRDEQFF,TGCAGTGCTACCCCCCTAGGGGGGGCCAATTTTAGAGATGAGCAGTTCTTC
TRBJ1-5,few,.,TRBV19,CASGGRNQPQHF,TGTGCCAGTGGTGGCAGGAATCAGCCCCAGCATTTT
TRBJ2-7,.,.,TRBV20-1,CSASDNSYEQYF,TGCAGTGCTAGTGACAACTCCTACGAGCAGTACTTC
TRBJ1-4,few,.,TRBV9,CASSPRQAGYEKLFF,TGTGCCAGCAGCCCGAGACAGGCTGGGTATGAAAAACTGTTTTTT
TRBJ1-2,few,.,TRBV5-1,CASSLRTGGDYGYTF,TGCGCCAGCAGCCTGAGGACGGGGGGTGACTATGGCTACACCTTC
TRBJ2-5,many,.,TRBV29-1,CSVEDLLTGETQYF,TGCAGCGTTGAAGATCTTCTAACGGGAGAGACCCAGTACTTC
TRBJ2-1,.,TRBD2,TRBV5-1,CASSLELMTSADNEQFF,TGCGCCAGCAGCTTGGAATTAATGACTAGCGCCGACAATGAGCAGTTCTTC
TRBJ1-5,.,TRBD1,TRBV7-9,CASSSWTGRDGSQHF,TGTGCCAGCAGCTCTTGGACAGGGAGGGATGGGAGCCAGCATTTT
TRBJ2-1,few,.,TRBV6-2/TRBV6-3,CASSDRLGRRYNEQFF,TGTGCCAGCAGTGACCGACTGGGGCGGAGGTACAATGAGCAGTTCTTC
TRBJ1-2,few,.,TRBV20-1,CSASLRDGYTF,TGCAGTGCCAGCCTTCGGGATGGCTACACCTTC
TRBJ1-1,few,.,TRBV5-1,CASSLRADNTEAFF,TGCGCCAGCAGCTTGCGGGCGGATAACACTGAAGCTTTCTTT
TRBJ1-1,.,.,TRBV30,CAWSVLWAAGDTEAFF,TGTGCCTGGAGTGTACTTTGGGCGGCCGGGGACACTGAAGCTTTCTTT
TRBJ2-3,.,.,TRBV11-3,CASSPDKSSTDTQYF,TGTGCCAGCAGCCCGGACAAATCTAGCACAGATACGCAGTATTTT
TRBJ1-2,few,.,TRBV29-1,CSVESGGYTF,TGCAGCGTTGAGTCTGGTGGCTACACCTTC
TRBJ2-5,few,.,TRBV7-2,CASSLESVFGFQETQYF,TGTGCCAGCAGCTTAGAATCGGTCTTTGGGTTCCAAGAGACCCAGTACTTC
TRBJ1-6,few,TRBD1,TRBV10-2,CASSRDRWNSPLHF,TGCGCCAGCAGCAGGGACAGGTGGAATTCACCCCTCCACTTT
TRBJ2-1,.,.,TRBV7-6,CVSSLVPQGGGSNEQFF,TGTGTCAGCAGCTTAGTGCCGCAGGGGGGGGGAAGTAATGAGCAGTTCTTC
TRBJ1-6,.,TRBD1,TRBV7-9,CASSYRGQGNSPLHF,TGTGCCAGCAGTTATAGAGGACAGGGTAATTCACCCCTCCACTTT
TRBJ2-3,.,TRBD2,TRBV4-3,CASSPNLAGGPGTDTQNF,TGCGCCAGCAGCCCCAATTTAGCGGGAGGGCCTGGCACAGATACGCAGAATTTT
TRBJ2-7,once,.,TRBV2,CASSESAGLAYEQYF,TGTGCCAGCAGTGAATCGGCAGGTTTGGCCTACGAGCAGTACTTC
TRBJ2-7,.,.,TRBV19,CASSIVLGPSNLREQYF,TGTGCCAGTAGTATAGTGCTGGGGCCAAGTAACCTACGGGAGCAGTACTTC
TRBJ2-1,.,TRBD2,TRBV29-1,CSVISFSGSVYNEQFF,TGCAGCGTGATCTCTTTTAGCGGGAGTGTCTACAATGAGCAGTTCTTC
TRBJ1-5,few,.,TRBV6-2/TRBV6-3,CSSVAGGSNQPQHF,TGTTCCAGCGTTGCTGGGGGCAGCAATCAGCCCCAGCATTTT
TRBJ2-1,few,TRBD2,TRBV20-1,CSARWTSGRNEQFF,TGCAGTGCTAGATGGACTAGCGGGAGAAATGAGCAGTTCTTC
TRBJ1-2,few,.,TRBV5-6,CASSLRSGSSNYGYTF,TGTGCCAGCAGCTTGCGGTCCGGATCCTCTAACTATGGCTACACCTTC
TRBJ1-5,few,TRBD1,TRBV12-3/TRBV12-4,CASRPQGVNQPQHF,TGTGCCAGCCGACCACAGGGGGTCAACCAGCCCCAGCATTTT
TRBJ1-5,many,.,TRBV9,CASSVGPKQPQHF,TGTGCCAGCAGCGTCGGGCCCAAACAGCCCCAGCATTTT
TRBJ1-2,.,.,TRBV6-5,CASQGLGYGYTF,TGTGCCAGCCAGGGACTAGGCTATGGCTACACCTTC
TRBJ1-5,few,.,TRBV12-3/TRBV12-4,CASQRGSNQPQHF,TGTGCCAGCCAAAGGGGATCCAATCAGCCCCAGCATTTT
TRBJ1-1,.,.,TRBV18,CASSRTAGWTEAFF,TGTGCCAGCTCCCGCACGGCAGGGTGGACTGAAGCTTTCTTT
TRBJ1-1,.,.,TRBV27,CATSTVTNTEAFF,TGTGCCACCTCGACAGTGACGAACACTGAAGCTTTCTTT
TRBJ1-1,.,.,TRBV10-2,CASKAQGTEAFF,TGCGCCAGCAAGGCCCAAGGTACTGAAGCTTTCTTT
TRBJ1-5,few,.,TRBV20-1,CSASRGAGNQPQHF,TGCAGTGCTAGTAGGGGGGCTGGCAATCAGCCCCAGCATTTT
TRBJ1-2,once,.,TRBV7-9,CASSSTGTAPYGYTF,TGTGCCAGCAGCTCCACCGGGACGGCTCCCTATGGCTACACCTTC
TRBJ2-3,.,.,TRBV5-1,CVSSLDPGTGVTDTQYF,TGCGTCAGCAGCTTGGACCCCGGAACAGGAGTAACAGATACGCAGTATTTT
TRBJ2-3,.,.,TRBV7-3,CASSHREKDTQYF,TGTGCCAGCAGCCACCGGGAGAAAGATACGCAGTATTTT
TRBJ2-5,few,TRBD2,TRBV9,CASSAHRGLEQTQYF,TGTGCCAGCAGCGCACACCGAGGACTAGAGCAGACCCAGTACTTC
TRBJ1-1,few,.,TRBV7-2,CASTPFTGPNTEAFF,TGTGCCAGCACCCCTTTCACGGGGCCGAACACTGAAGCTTTCTTT
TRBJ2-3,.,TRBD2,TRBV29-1,CSVVRSGIGDTQYF,TGCAGCGTTGTTAGAAGCGGGATTGGAGATACGCAGTATTTT
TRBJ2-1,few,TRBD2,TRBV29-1,CSVEGLAPRINGQFF,TGCAGCGTTGAGGGACTAGCTCCTCGGATAAATGGGCAGTTCTTC
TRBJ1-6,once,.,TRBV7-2,CASSLPPSSYNSPLHF,TGTGCCAGCAGCCTCCCGCCGAGCTCCTATAATTCACCCCTCCACTTT